This T cell receptor beta chain was observed in a study of T cells in Graves' hyperthyroidism and ophthalmopathy (dated by TCRdb to between 2018 and 2020). General notes on the study: Peripheral blood was sampled at the time of initial diagnosis, prior to any treatment. To identify TCR V-J signatures that set the groups apart, the researchers used a discovery cohort of 100 patients, made up of about 44 with Graves' ophthalmopathy and about 59 with stable Graves' hyperthyroidism. An independent validation cohort of under 20 hyperthyroidism patients and approximately 17 patients who later progressed to ophthalmopathy tested prospective prediction of ophthalmopathy. The roughly 90 discovery patients were divided at random into training and test sets in a 7:3 ratio. In more than 5 Graves' hyperthyroidism patients, the study also compared T-cell repertoires from thyroid tissue with T-cell repertoires from blood. Once sampling was done, hyperthyroidism patients were given methimazole at a starting dose of 30 mg daily, whereas ophthalmopathy patients were given high-dose intravenous methylprednisolone. TCR Vbeta CDR3 sequencing of some 140 peripheral blood samples (around 45 ophthalmopathy, some 75 hyperthyroidism and 17 progressor patients) is reported in the paper. What the authors observed across the whole study: During validation, the model predicted progression to ophthalmopathy a median of about 6.3 months ahead of onset, with roughly 65% sensitivity and 72.22% specificity. Blood samples also contained most of the expanded thyroid clonotypes (frequency above 0.001), which suggests that blood repertoires may reflect thyroid immune responses. In cross-validation, a model built on a 13 V-J signature told ophthalmopathy apart from stable hyperthyroidism with 87.88% sensitivity and roughly 81% specificity, and in testing the same model reached 80%/75%. Sample size was not statistically predetermined, and investigators were not blinded to group allocation.

The table lists this clonotype with many counts. Which antigen it targets is not known. Base qualities are not recorded, but no much larger clone differs from it by a single base. Amplification of TCR beta CDR3 regions was carried out from RNA transcripts. A first-round RT-PCR of the TCR CDR3 used the HTBI primer set with the Qiagen OneStep RT-PCR kit. Libraries were constructed in a second round of multiplex PCR, after which size selection and purification were carried out. Paired-end sequencing of the libraries was performed with 100 bp reads on an Illumina HiSeq2000. As for how the authors treated the data: Raw data were processed with SOAPnuke, discarding reads with adapters, uncalled bases, mean Phred below 15, or no exact constant-primer or identifier match. High-quality paired reads were merged using COPE v1.2.5, and each unique nucleotide sequence was defined as a clonotype. Clonotypes were aligned to IMGT TRBV, TRBD and TRBJ reference segments using MiTCR v1.1. Only V-J combinations with frequency above 0.0001, covering 99% to 99.2% of repertoires, were analysed. The TCS score was defined as the ratio of F50 (clonal expansion) to E x V (chaos), calculated using BLOSUM62-based TCRdist between CDR3 peptides within each V-J. Welch's t-statistics and random forest reduced 514 V-J features to 13, which were used in a naive Bayes classifier (R e1071). TCRdb's own reprocessing of the public reads used fastp at Q25 and MiXCR and kept productive beta chains. Identical CDR3 proteins give one entry, which carries the most common genes and DNA. These V and J calls are TCRdb output, not the study's own analysis. The sample table contains around 520,000 distinct CDR3 sequences; only one count was recorded for approximately 14% of them. The ten top clones hold over 15% of the sample.

From its cysteine to its phenylalanine, the CDR3 spans 17 amino acids. The sequence is cut down to CDR3 DNA, 51 bases in frame from base 1. Trimming takes 5 bases from V and 0 bases from J, and the germline ends sit 19 bases apart. CDR1 and CDR2, looked up from the germline V gene, are MNHNS and SASEGT. Graves' hyperthyroidism was defined as stable when no progression to ophthalmopathy occurred over 18 months of follow-up. The hyperthyroidism patients were between 18 and 65 years old and newly diagnosed, with a disease duration of less than 2 months. Patients with uncontrolled infections, other autoimmune diseases, pregnancy or lactation were excluded. Diagnoses were based on clinical symptoms, serum thyroxine and TRAb, thyroid ultrasound and orbital computed tomography. PBMCs were separated from 8 to 10 ml of fresh peripheral blood using Ficoll-Paque density gradient centrifugation. Total RNA was extracted with Trizol reagent, and quality was checked on an Agilent 2100 Bioanalyzer.

The sample was blood. This receptor was taken from a woman aged 18-29 years with Graves' hyperthyroidism. Here the chain combines TRBV6-1 and TRBJ1-1; the D segment could be TRBD1, given 6 matching bases. The DNA sequence is TGTGCCAGCAGTTATAGGAACTACAGGGTTATGAACACTGAAGCTTTCTTT. This sequence encodes CASSYRNYRVMNTEAFF.